This paragraph covers one TCR beta chain sequence. The sample comes from a study of shared clonotypes between healthy human individuals. J gave up 7 bases and V 8 bases, and 9 bases lay outside the gene matches. CDR1 is SNHLY and CDR2 is FYNNEI in the germline V gene. CDR3 length: 14 amino acids. The authors combined CD45RO+ cells with CCR7-negative CD45RA+ TemRA cells as CD8 memory. Clones were read by immunoSEQ multiplex PCR, and TCRdb kept only the in-frame ones, dropping some. In the table there are under 350,000 clones, around 86% of which are singletons. Input material: memory CD8+ T cells sorted from blood. The subset is: CD45RO+ cells pooled with CCR7-negative TemRA cells. The source of this sequence is a man in his late teens or twenties in good health. The chain recombines TRBV2 with TRBJ2-2, with 8 bases aligning to TRBD1. The CDR3, as DNA: TGTGCCAGCCCAAAAGCGGACAGGGACGGGGAGCTGTTTTTT. Its translation: CASPKADRDGELFF.